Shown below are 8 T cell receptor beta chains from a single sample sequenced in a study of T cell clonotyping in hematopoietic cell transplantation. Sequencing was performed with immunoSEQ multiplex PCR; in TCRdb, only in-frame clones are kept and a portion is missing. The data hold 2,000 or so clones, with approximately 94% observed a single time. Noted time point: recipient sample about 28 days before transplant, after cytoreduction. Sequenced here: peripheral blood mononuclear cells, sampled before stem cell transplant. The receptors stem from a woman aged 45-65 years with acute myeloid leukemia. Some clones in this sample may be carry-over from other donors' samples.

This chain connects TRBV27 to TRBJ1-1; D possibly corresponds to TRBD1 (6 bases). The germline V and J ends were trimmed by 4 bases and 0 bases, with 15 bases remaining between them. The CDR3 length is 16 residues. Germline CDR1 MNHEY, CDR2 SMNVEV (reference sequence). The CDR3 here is CASSSNRRGLNTEAFF. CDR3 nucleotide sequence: TGTGCCAGCAGTTCAAACCGCAGGGGCTTGAACACTGAAGCTTTCTTT.

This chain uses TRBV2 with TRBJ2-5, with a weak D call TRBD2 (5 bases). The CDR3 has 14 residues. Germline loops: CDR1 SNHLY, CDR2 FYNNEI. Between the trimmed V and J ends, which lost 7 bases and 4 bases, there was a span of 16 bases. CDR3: CASMEWESSETQYF. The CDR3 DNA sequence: TGTGCCAGCATGGAATGGGAGAGTTCAGAGACCCAGTACTTC.

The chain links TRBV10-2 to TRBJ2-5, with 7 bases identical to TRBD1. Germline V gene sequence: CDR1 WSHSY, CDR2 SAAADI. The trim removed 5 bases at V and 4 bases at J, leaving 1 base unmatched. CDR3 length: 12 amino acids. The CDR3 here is CASSSGGETQYF. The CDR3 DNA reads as TGCGCCAGCAGTTCAGGGGGAGAGACCCAGTACTTC.

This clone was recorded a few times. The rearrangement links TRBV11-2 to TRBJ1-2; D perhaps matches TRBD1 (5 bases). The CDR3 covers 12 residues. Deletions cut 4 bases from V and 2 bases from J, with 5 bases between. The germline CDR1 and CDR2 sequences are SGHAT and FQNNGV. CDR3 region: CASSWDNYGYTF. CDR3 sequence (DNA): TGTGCCAGCAGCTGGGACAACTATGGCTACACCTTC.

DNA for the CDR3: TGCGCCAGCAGTCCGGGACAGGGGGTTAGTGGCTACACCTTC. Protein sequence: CASSPGQGVSGYTF. The chain recombines TRBV10-2 with TRBJ1-2; 11 positions agree with TRBD1. The CDR3 is 14 amino acids. Germline trimming cut 5 bases from V and 7 bases from J; bases unmatched to any gene: 6. Germline V lookup: CDR1 WSHSY, CDR2 SAAADI.

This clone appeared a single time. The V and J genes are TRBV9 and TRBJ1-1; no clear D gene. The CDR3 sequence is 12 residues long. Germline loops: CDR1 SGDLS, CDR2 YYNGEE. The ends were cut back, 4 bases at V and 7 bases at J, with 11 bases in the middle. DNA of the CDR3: TGTGCCAGCAGCCCCGGTACCTATGAAGCTTTCTTT. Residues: CASSPGTYEAFF.

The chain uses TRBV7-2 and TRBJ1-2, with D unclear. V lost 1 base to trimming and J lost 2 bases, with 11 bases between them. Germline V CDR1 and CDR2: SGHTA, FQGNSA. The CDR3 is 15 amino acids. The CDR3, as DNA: TGTGCCAGCAGCTTAGGGTGGACGGGAAACTATGGCTACACCTTC. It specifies CASSLGWTGNYGYTF.

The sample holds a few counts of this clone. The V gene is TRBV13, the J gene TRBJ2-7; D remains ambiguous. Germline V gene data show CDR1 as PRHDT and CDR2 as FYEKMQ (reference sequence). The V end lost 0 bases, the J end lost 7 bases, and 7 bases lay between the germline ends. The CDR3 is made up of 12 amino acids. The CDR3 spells CASSLGYEEQYF. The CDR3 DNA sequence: TGTGCCAGCAGCTTAGGGTATGAGGAGCAGTACTTC.